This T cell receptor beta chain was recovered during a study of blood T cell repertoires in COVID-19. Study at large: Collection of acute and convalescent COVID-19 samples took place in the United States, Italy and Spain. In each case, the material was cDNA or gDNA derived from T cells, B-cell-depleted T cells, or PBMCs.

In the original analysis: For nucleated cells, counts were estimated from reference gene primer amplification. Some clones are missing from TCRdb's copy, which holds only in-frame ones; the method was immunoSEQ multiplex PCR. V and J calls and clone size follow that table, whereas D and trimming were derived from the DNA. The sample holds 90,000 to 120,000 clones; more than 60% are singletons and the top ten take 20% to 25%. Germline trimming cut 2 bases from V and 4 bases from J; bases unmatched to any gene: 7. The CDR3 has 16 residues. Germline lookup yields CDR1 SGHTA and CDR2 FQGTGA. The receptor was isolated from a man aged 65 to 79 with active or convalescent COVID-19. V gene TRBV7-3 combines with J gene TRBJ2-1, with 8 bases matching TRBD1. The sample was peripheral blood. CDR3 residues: CASSLLRTGSYNEQFF. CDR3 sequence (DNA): TGTGCCAGCAGCTTACTAAGGACAGGGTCATACAATGAGCAGTTCTTC.